A single sample gave rise to the 27 T cell receptor beta chains below, sequenced in a study of identical twins. A single record per CDR3 protein comes from TCRdb applying MiXCR to the 5' RACE reads. This table holds 500,000 or so distinct CDR3 sequences, over 12% found once. This sample also belongs to another study, concerning yellow fever vaccine responses in identical twins.

The sample comprised CD4+ T cells sorted from blood. Source of these receptors: a woman between 18 and 29 years old in good health.

The chain has TRBV12-3 or TRBV12-4 and TRBJ1-1, with 12 bases that match TRBD1. The CDR3 is 15 amino acids. V dropped 6 bases and J dropped 4; count of bases not matched to a gene: 6. In nucleotides, the CDR3 is TGTGCCAGCAGAGGGACAGGGGGCCGGGGCACTGAAGCTTTCTTT. The encoded protein is CASRGTGGRGTEAFF.

This clonotype was recorded a few times. J is TRBJ2-5 and V is TRBV7-9; 7 bases line up with TRBD2. The junction had 8 bases not matched to a gene; V was cut back by 5 bases and J by 5 bases. This CDR3 comprises 14 residues. Germline CDR1 is SEHNR and CDR2 is FQNEAQ (reference sequence). The CDR3 nucleotides are TGTGCCAGCAGCATCAGCGGGATAGGGGAGACCCAGTACTTC. Protein sequence: CASSISGIGETQYF.

This clonotype was seen ten or more times. V usage is TRBV20-1 and J usage is TRBJ2-3, with 7 bases that match TRBD2. Germline loops: CDR1 DFQATT, CDR2 SNEGSKA (reference sequence). J gave up 1 base and V 0 bases, and 4 bases lay outside the gene matches. CDR3 size: 15 residues. CDR3 protein: CSARDPSGGTDTQYF. The CDR3 coding sequence is TGCAGTGCTAGAGATCCCAGCGGGGGCACAGATACGCAGTATTTT.

A few counts support this clonotype. V usage is TRBV10-2 and J usage is TRBJ2-7, with D possibly being TRBD2 (5 bases). Deletions cut 6 bases from V and 2 bases from J, with 17 bases between. Germline V gives CDR1 WSHSY, CDR2 SAAADI. CDR3 length equals 15 residues. The CDR3 region has the DNA TGCGCCAGCAGCCCCTTAGCGCAATCACCCTACGAGCAGTACTTC. Its protein product is CASSPLAQSPYEQYF.

The rearrangement links TRBV7-9 to TRBJ2-2; weak D call: TRBD1 (7 bases). This CDR3 comprises 15 residues. The V end lost 7 bases, the J end lost 6 bases, and 18 bases lay between the germline ends. Germline assignment: CDR1 SEHNR and CDR2 FQNEAQ (reference sequence). The CDR3 coding sequence is TGTGCCAGCACAGGGGGGCCCATTATACCCGGGGAGCTGTTTTTT. It is translated as CASTGGPIIPGELFF.

The CDR3, as DNA: TGCAGTGCTCCCCGACTAGCGTCCGTAGGCAATGAGCAGTTCTTC. Its translation is CSAPRLASVGNEQFF. This chain joins TRBV20-1 and TRBJ2-1; TRBD2 agrees at 8 bases. The CDR3 extends over 15 amino acids. V shed 5 bases and J 6 bases; nucleotides not matched to a gene: 12. From germline, CDR1 is DFQATT and CDR2 SNEGSKA (reference sequence).

CDR3 amino acids: CASSYVQTSSYEQYF. The CDR3 DNA reads TGTGCCAGCAGTTACGTCCAGACGAGCTCCTACGAGCAGTACTTC. The genes are TRBV6-5 and TRBJ2-7; D remains unclear. The CDR3 covers 15 residues. V was cut by 2 bases and J by 0 bases, with 11 bases left in between. Germline V gene lookup returns CDR1 MNHEY and CDR2 SVGAGI.

The chain is built from TRBV9 and TRBJ2-3; 7 bases match TRBD2. The CDR3 runs 17 residues. V lost 0 bases, J lost 1 base, and 8 bases stayed unmatched. CDR1 and CDR2 (germline): SGDLS, YYNGEE. The CDR3 here is CASSVDPVAGGTDTQYF. CDR3 nucleotide sequence: TGTGCCAGCAGCGTAGACCCAGTGGCGGGGGGCACAGATACGCAGTATTTT.

This rearrangement joins TRBV7-2 to TRBJ2-1; a possible D gene is TRBD2 (6 bases). The CDR3 covers 12 residues. V was shortened by 4 bases and J by 11 bases, with 12 bases between the two germline ends. Germline V gives CDR1 SGHTA, CDR2 FQGNSA. CDR3 protein: CASSSAAGQQFF. The CDR3 nucleotides are TGTGCCAGCAGCTCTGCAGCGGGCCAGCAGTTCTTC.

This rearrangement joins TRBV6-1 to TRBJ1-1; maybe TRBD1 (5 bases). CDR3 length: 13 amino acids. V was pared by 6 bases and J by 1 base, with 9 bases between. Germline CDR1 and CDR2: MNHNS and SASEGT. CDR3 region: CASRATANTEAFF. The CDR3 nucleotides read TGTGCCAGCAGAGCGACAGCGAACACTGAAGCTTTCTTT.

This clonotype was detected only a few times. The chain combines TRBV7-2 with TRBJ2-5, with D unclear. This CDR3 has 14 residues. Trimming left V 7 bases short and J 0 bases short, with 12 bases between. Germline V lookup: CDR1 SGHTA, CDR2 FQGNSA. The CDR3 DNA reads TGTGCCAGCACTGCATCAAAGTACCAAGAGACCCAGTACTTC. Encoded protein: CASTASKYQETQYF.

This clonotype was observed a handful of times. No DNA is shown, since the ends of the CDR3 on it are uncertain; the CDR3 is the one TCRdb lists. The chain has TRBV7-2 and TRBJ2-2; the table's D gene call, TRBD2, was not cross checked with the DNA. CDR1 is SGHTA, CDR2 FQGNSA, per germline. Including both end residues, the CDR3 is 14 amino acids long. The chain's CDR3 is CASSFGGSPGSCFF.

The chain joins TRBV5-5 to TRBJ2-1, with 8 positions matching TRBD2. The CDR3 has 16 residues. With V trimmed by 4 bases and J by 6 bases, 12 bases remained unmatched. CDR1 is SGHKS and CDR2 is YYEKEE in the germline V gene (reference sequence). The CDR3 loop is CASSIGTGRGGNEQFF. The CDR3 nucleotides read TGTGCCAGCAGCATAGGAACCGGGAGGGGGGGCAATGAGCAGTTCTTC.

This clonotype was counted at least ten times. The chain carries TRBV2 and TRBJ2-1, with TRBD2 matching 12 bases. The V gene's germline CDR1 is SNHLY and CDR2 FYNNEI. The CDR3 has 15 residues. Unmatched junction bases numbered 7, after V lost 4 bases and J lost 9 bases. The CDR3 here is CASSAGTSGGFEQFF. The CDR3 bases are TGTGCCAGCAGTGCCGGAACTAGCGGGGGGTTTGAGCAGTTCTTC. The whole variable domain, remainder taken from reference TRBV2 and TRBJ2-1, is EPEVTQTPSHQVTQMGQEVILRCVPISNHLYFYWYRQILGQKVEFLVSFYNNEISEKSEIFDDQFSVERPDGSNFTLKIRSTKLEDSAMYFCASSAGTSGGFEQFFGPGTRLTVL.

The chain links TRBV6-2 or TRBV6-3 to TRBJ2-3; D might be TRBD2 (5 bases). Trimming cost V 7 bases and J 2 bases, with 10 bases left between them. The V gene's germline CDR1 is MNHEY and CDR2 SVGEGT. This CDR3 spans 13 amino acids. The CDR3: CASTQADTDTQYF. The CDR3 coding sequence is TGTGCCAGCACACAAGCGGACACAGATACGCAGTATTTT.

The gene calls are TRBV5-1 and TRBJ2-7; D uncertain. Trimming cost V 1 base and J 7 bases, with 9 bases left between them. Germline CDR1 SGHRS, CDR2 YFSETQ. This CDR3 is 12 amino acids long. CDR3 in amino acids: CASSLSPAEQYF. CDR3 coding DNA: TGCGCCAGCAGCTTGTCCCCCGCGGAGCAGTACTTC.

V and J are TRBV19 and TRBJ2-5; TRBD1 is a possible D gene (6 bases). The ends were cut back, 7 bases at V and 2 bases at J, with 11 bases in the middle. The CDR3 loop spans 13 amino acids. Per germline, CDR1 LNHDA and CDR2 SQIVND (reference sequence). CDR3 bases: TGTGCCAGTAATACAGGGAATCAAGAGACCCAGTACTTC. This gives the protein CASNTGNQETQYF.

This clonotype has a handful of counts. The V gene is TRBV14, the J gene TRBJ2-1, with D perhaps matching TRBD1 or TRBD2 (5 bases each). The CDR3 loop spans 16 amino acids. Germline V gene data show CDR1 as SGHDN and CDR2 as FVKESK. Trimming left V 4 bases short and J 6 bases short, with 19 bases between. The CDR3 nucleotides read TGTGCCAGCAGCCCCCTCGGTGAGGGGCAAATCAATGAGCAGTTCTTC. Translation gives CASSPLGEGQINEQFF.

This clonotype appeared a few times. The V call is TRBV4-2, the J call TRBJ2-7; 8 bases map to TRBD1. With V trimmed by 4 bases and J by 1 base, 6 bases remained unmatched. This CDR3 contains 15 residues. The germline gives CDR1 LGHNA, CDR2 YNFKEQ. The CDR3 here is CASSPQRTGSYEQYF. The CDR3, as DNA: TGTGCCAGCAGCCCACAGAGGACAGGGTCCTACGAGCAGTACTTC.

CDR3 in amino acids: CASSGNTGGGNTIYF. The CDR3, as DNA: TGCGCCAGCAGCGGAAACACAGGGGGTGGAAACACCATATATTTT. The V call is TRBV5-1, the J call TRBJ1-3; 8 bases are shared with TRBD1. The CDR3 is 15 residues long. Germline-derived CDR1 and CDR2 are SGHRS and YFSETQ. J gave up 3 bases and V 4 bases, and 6 bases lay outside the gene matches.

This clonotype came up many times. This chain connects TRBV20-1 to TRBJ2-1, with D hard to call. Germline V gene data show CDR1 as DFQATT and CDR2 as SNEGSKA (reference sequence). This CDR3 has 12 residues. The germline V and J ends were trimmed by 2 bases and 10 bases, with 12 bases remaining between them. CDR3 sequence: CSARSSAFEQFF. The CDR3 coding sequence is TGCAGTGCTAGATCATCTGCTTTCGAGCAGTTCTTC.

The chain couples TRBV6-1 to TRBJ2-7; 10 bases match TRBD1. This CDR3 is built from 15 residues. CDR1 and CDR2 from the germline V gene are MNHNS and SASEGT. The trim removed 6 bases at V and 3 bases at J, leaving 8 bases unmatched. The CDR3 DNA reads as TGTGCCAGCAGGGCCGGGACAGGGGACTTCTACGAGCAGTACTTC. It translates to CASRAGTGDFYEQYF.

The chain recombines TRBV2 with TRBJ2-5; TRBD1 agrees at 8 bases. Germline CDR1 and CDR2: SNHLY and FYNNEI. The V and J ends lost 8 bases and 3 bases, in that order; junction bases with no gene match: 8. The CDR3 spans 14 residues. Here the CDR3 DNA reads TGTGCCAGCCAGCCAGGACAGGGTAAAGAGACCCAGTACTTC. Protein sequence: CASQPGQGKETQYF.

This clonotype has at least ten counts. This chain links TRBV6-1 with TRBJ2-2, with 9 bases identical to TRBD2. Germline values: CDR1 MNHNS, CDR2 SASEGT. Germline trimming cut 8 bases from V and 5 bases from J; bases unmatched to any gene: 6. This CDR3 has 14 amino acids. In DNA form, the CDR3 reads TGTGCCAGCCGGGATAGCGGGAGAACCGGGGAGCTGTTTTTT. Amino acid sequence: CASRDSGRTGELFF.

In its sample, this clonotype was seen many times. This rearrangement joins TRBV25-1 to TRBJ2-7, with TRBD1 identical over 7 bases. The CDR3 covers 13 residues. The V gene's germline CDR1 is MGHDK and CDR2 SYGVNS. V shed 7 bases and J 1 base; nucleotides not matched to a gene: 4. The CDR3 is CASIGTASYEQYF. CDR3 coding DNA: TGTGCCAGCATAGGGACAGCTTCCTACGAGCAGTACTTC.

This clonotype was detected only a few times. This sequence joins TRBV20-1 and TRBJ2-1; D is uncertain. CDR1 and CDR2 (germline): DFQATT, SNEGSKA (reference sequence). Trimming left V 0 bases short and J 4 bases short, with 10 bases between. CDR3 length: 14 residues. CDR3 amino acids: CSARDPRAYNEQFF. CDR3 in DNA: TGCAGTGCTAGAGATCCCCGGGCTTACAATGAGCAGTTCTTC.

The chain carries TRBV11-2 and TRBJ2-7; 9 bases map to TRBD1. Germline V gene data show CDR1 as SGHAT and CDR2 as FQNNGV. Unmatched junction bases numbered 12, after V lost 4 bases and J lost 2 bases. This CDR3 has 17 residues. The CDR3 region is CASSYNTGTGYPYEQYF. For the CDR3, the DNA is TGTGCCAGCAGCTATAATACCGGGACAGGGTACCCCTACGAGCAGTACTTC.